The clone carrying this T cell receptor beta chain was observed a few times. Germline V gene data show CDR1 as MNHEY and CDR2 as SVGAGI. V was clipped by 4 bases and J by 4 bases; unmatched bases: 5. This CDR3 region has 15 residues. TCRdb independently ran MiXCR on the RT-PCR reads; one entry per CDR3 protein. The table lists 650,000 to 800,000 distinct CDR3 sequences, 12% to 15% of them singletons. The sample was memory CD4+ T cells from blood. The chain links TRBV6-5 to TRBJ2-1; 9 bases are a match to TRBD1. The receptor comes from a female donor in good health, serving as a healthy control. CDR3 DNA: TGTGCCAGCAGTTTACGGACAGGGGTGTACAATGAGCAGTTCTTC. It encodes CASSLRTGVYNEQFF.